The present entry profiles one TCR beta chain with its context. This sample is drawn from a study of blood T cell repertoires in COVID-19. Background on the study: The origin of the acute and convalescent COVID-19 samples was the United States, Italy and Spain.

Enrollees, about 18 to 90 years old, lived in approximately 25 US areas. CDR3 length: 15 amino acids. The V end lost 8 bases, the J end lost 0 bases, and 14 bases lay between the germline ends. CDR1 is MNHEY, CDR2 SMNVEV, per germline (reference sequence). Original analysis: Amplifying reference gene primers gave estimates of nucleated cell counts. Here immunoSEQ multiplex PCR was the method, and the copy in TCRdb shows in-frame clones only, minus some. The DNA was the basis for D and trimming; V, J and clone size are from that table. Among 400,000 to 550,000 clones listed, nearly 90% were seen once. Specimen: PBMCs or T cells enriched from blood (not recorded which). The rearrangement links TRBV27 to TRBJ1-5, with TRBD1 as a possible D gene (5 bases). This receptor was taken from a woman in her late teens or twenties with acute COVID-19. CDR3 bases: TGTGCCAGCGGTTCGGGACTTTTTAGCAATCAGCCCCAGCATTTT. It translates to CASGSGLFSNQPQHF.